Presented here are 8 T cell receptor beta chains from one specimen sequenced in a study of cytomegalovirus exposure and HLA in healthy donors. PCR amplification relied on 60 Vbeta primers (plus 13 Jbeta primers). The repertoire was sequenced with immunoSEQ multiplex PCR; TCRdb's copy has only in-frame clones and lacks some. The sample carries more than 200,000 clones, roughly 84% recorded once. Sequenced sample: PBMCs. The receptors were sampled from a human donor in good health.

A few counts support this clone. The V gene is TRBV30, the J gene TRBJ2-1, with 15 bases matching TRBD2. The trim removed 2 bases at V and 10 bases at J, leaving 3 bases unmatched. In germline, CDR1 is GTSNPN, CDR2 SVGIG (reference sequence). The CDR3 contains 14 residues. The CDR3 DNA reads as TGTGCCTGGAGTTCCGGGACTAGCGGGAGGGAGCAGTTCTTC. Protein product: CAWSSGTSGREQFF.

This rearrangement joins TRBV19 to TRBJ2-4, with D possibly TRBD2 on 6 matching bases. The V end lost 1 base, the J end lost 2 bases, and 9 bases lay between the germline ends. Germline CDR1 is LNHDA and CDR2 is SQIVND (reference sequence). CDR3 size: 15 residues. CDR3 nucleotides: TGTGCCAGTAGTATAGTCGGGGGAACCAAAAACATTCAGTACTTC. Protein sequence: CASSIVGGTKNIQYF.

V is TRBV7-2 and J is TRBJ2-7; 9 bases map to TRBD1. CDR3 length: 13 residues. Germline CDR1 SGHTA, CDR2 FQGNSA. V trimming: 6 bases; J trimming: 2 bases; junction bases outside the gene matches: 2. Here the CDR3 DNA reads TGTGCCAGCAGGGGACAGGGAACCTACGAGCAGTACTTC. Its protein product is CASRGQGTYEQYF.

This clone was recorded a few times. J is TRBJ2-7 and V is TRBV6-5; TRBD1 is a possible D gene (6 bases). The CDR3 sequence is 14 residues long. CDR1 is MNHEY, CDR2 SVGAGI, per germline. V gave up 2 bases and J gave up 3 bases, with 11 bases separating them. CDR3 amino acids: CASSYTQGSYEQYF. DNA for the CDR3: TGTGCCAGCAGTTACACCCAGGGGAGCTACGAGCAGTACTTC.

The chain recombines TRBV11-2 with TRBJ2-1; 13 positions agree with TRBD2. Germline-derived CDR1 and CDR2 are SGHAT and FQNNGV. Unmatched junction bases numbered 8, after V lost 5 bases and J lost 4 bases. The CDR3 has 17 amino acids. CDR3 protein: CASSPEGLAGSYNEQFF. The DNA for the CDR3 is TGTGCCAGCAGCCCCGAGGGACTAGCGGGGAGTTACAATGAGCAGTTCTTC.

This clone appeared a few times. The rearrangement joins TRBV4-1 to TRBJ1-6; 7 nucleotides align to TRBD1. CDR1 and CDR2 (germline): MGHRA, YSYEKL. The CDR3 runs 15 residues. Trimming removed 0 bases from V and 9 bases from J; junction bases left unmatched: 5. In DNA form, the CDR3 reads TGCGCCAGCAGCCAAGATGGGGCAGGGGGTTCACCCCTCCACTTT. Its protein product is CASSQDGAGGSPLHF.

The genes are TRBV2 and TRBJ2-6; D is perhaps TRBD1 (5 bases). V lost 3 bases to trimming and J lost 2 bases, with 5 bases between them. Germline CDR1 is SNHLY and CDR2 is FYNNEI. The CDR3 is 14 residues long. The CDR3 region has the DNA TGTGCCAGCAGTGACAGGGCTGGGGCCAACGTCCTGACTTTC. This codes for CASSDRAGANVLTF.

The J gene is TRBJ1-2, the V gene TRBV6-5; no clear D gene. Deletions cut 5 bases from V and 2 bases from J, with 9 bases between. The CDR3 contains 13 residues. Looked up from germline, CDR1 is MNHEY and CDR2 is SVGAGI. This chain's CDR3 is CASSQTRNYGYTF. The CDR3 nucleotides read TGTGCCAGCAGTCAGACTAGAAACTATGGCTACACCTTC.